These 20 T cell receptor beta chains were all obtained from the same sample, sequenced in a study of CD8+CD57+ T cells in acquired aplastic anemia. Profiling that covered TCR beta VDJ and CDR3 relied on genomic DNA as its template. One entry per CDR3 protein results from TCRdb running MiXCR on the reads. The sample shows some 170,000 distinct CDR3 sequences, about two thirds of them seen only once. Whoever was chosen for sequencing had shown CD8+CD57+ cell expansion by flow cytometry. Sequencing was performed on sorted CD4+, CD8+, or CD8+CD57+ T cells (not recorded which) from PBMCs. The receptors originated from a human donor with aplastic anemia.

This clonotype came up many times. The genes are TRBV6-4 and TRBJ2-3; D could derive from TRBD1 or TRBD2 (6 bases each). This CDR3 spans 16 amino acids. In germline, CDR1 is MRHNA, CDR2 SNTAGT. V dropped 0 bases and J dropped 1 base, with 11 bases sitting between them. The CDR3 nucleotides are TGTGCCAGCAGTGACTCGGGGGGCGAGGGCACAGATACGCAGTATTTT. Translation: CASSDSGGEGTDTQYF.

V usage is TRBV13 and J usage is TRBJ2-3; 15 positions agree with TRBD2. V gave up 5 bases and J gave up 4 bases; unmatched junction bases: 7. Germline assignment: CDR1 PRHDT and CDR2 FYEKMQ (reference sequence). This CDR3 is 17 amino acids long. CDR3 nucleotides: TGTGCCAGCAGCCCCAGGACTAGCGGGGGGGCGGCAGATACGCAGTATTTT. It specifies CASSPRTSGGAADTQYF.

The chain has TRBV15 and TRBJ1-6, with 9 bases fitting TRBD1. V trimming: 4 bases; J trimming: 1 base; junction bases outside the gene matches: 14. The germline CDR1 and CDR2 sequences are LNHNV and YYDKDF (reference sequence). CDR3 size: 20 residues. The CDR3: CATSTTTGTGRFSYNSPLHF. The CDR3, as DNA: TGTGCCACCAGCACAACGACCGGGACAGGGCGGTTTTCCTATAATTCACCCCTCCACTTT.

The chain has TRBV7-2 and TRBJ2-7, with D uncertain. Looked up from germline, CDR1 is SGHTA and CDR2 is FQGNSA. The CDR3 consists of 13 residues. Trimming cost V 4 bases and J 3 bases, with 10 bases left between them. The DNA for the CDR3 is TGTGCCAGCAGCTCACCGGACCGCTACGAGCAGTACTTC. Amino acids: CASSSPDRYEQYF.

Comments on this clonotype: At one end, the junction sequence differs from germline, possibly due to a read error. The gene calls are TRBV2 and TRBJ1-2, with unresolved D. Germline V gives CDR1 SNHLY, CDR2 FYNNEI. This CDR3 has 10 residues. CDR3 nucleotide sequence: TGTGCCAGCAGTGAGGTCAGGCCCGACTTC. It translates to CASSEVRPDF.

The rearrangement uses TRBV24-1 and TRBJ2-1; perhaps TRBD2 as D (5 bases). Germline V gene lookup returns CDR1 KGHDR and CDR2 SFDVKD. CDR3 length: 12 residues. Trimming cost V 7 bases and J 10 bases, with 13 bases left between them. The CDR3 protein is CATRNGEREQFF. In nucleotides, the CDR3 is TGTGCCACCAGGAATGGAGAGCGGGAGCAGTTCTTC.

This clonotype was seen a few times. The V gene is TRBV7-2, the J gene TRBJ2-5, with D possibly being TRBD1 (5 bases). The CDR3 extends over 14 amino acids. V was cut by 3 bases and J by 2 bases, with 10 bases left in between. Germline CDR1 reads SGHTA; CDR2 reads FQGNSA. CDR3 residues: CASSFSRAQETQYF. Here the CDR3 DNA reads TGTGCCAGCAGCTTCTCCAGGGCACAAGAGACCCAGTACTTC.

This rearrangement joins TRBV20-1 to TRBJ2-3, with 8 bases identical to TRBD2. CDR3 size: 15 residues. Germline assignment: CDR1 DFQATT and CDR2 SNEGSKA (reference sequence). V lost 1 base to trimming and J lost 2 bases; unmatched junction nucleotides: 5. The CDR3 loop reads CSARGLALITDTQYF. The CDR3 bases are TGCAGTGCTAGAGGACTAGCGTTAATCACAGATACGCAGTATTTT.

V gene TRBV2 combines with J gene TRBJ2-7; 7 nucleotides agree with TRBD1. The CDR3 is 14 residues long. Per germline, CDR1 SNHLY and CDR2 FYNNEI. V trimming: 5 bases; J trimming: 5 bases; junction bases outside the gene matches: 9. The CDR3 nucleotides are TGTGCCAGCAGTCGAACAACAGGGACAGACGAGCAGTACTTC. This encodes CASSRTTGTDEQYF.

This clonotype occurred a few times. The rearrangement uses TRBV5-8 and TRBJ1-1, with 7 bases that match TRBD1. This CDR3 contains 15 residues. Germline CDR1 SGHTS, CDR2 YDEGEE. V trimming: 4 bases; J trimming: 0 bases; junction bases outside the gene matches: 6. CDR3: CASSREGQLNTEAFF. The DNA for the CDR3 is TGTGCCAGCAGCCGCGAGGGACAGCTGAACACTGAAGCTTTCTTT.

The rearrangement uses TRBV19 and TRBJ2-1; D not resolved. V lost 4 bases, J lost 3 bases, and 7 bases lay in between. The CDR3 contains 13 residues. Germline assignment: CDR1 LNHDA and CDR2 SQIVND (reference sequence). This chain's CDR3 is CASSRYFYNEQFF. For the CDR3, the DNA is TGTGCCAGTAGTAGATACTTCTACAATGAGCAGTTCTTC.

V and J are TRBV9 and TRBJ2-7, with 9 bases identical to TRBD2. This CDR3 is built from 15 residues. CDR1 and CDR2 from the germline V gene are SGDLS and YYNGEE. V trimming: 2 bases; J trimming: 2 bases; junction bases outside the gene matches: 5. Here the CDR3 reads CASSVSGTSPYEQYF. CDR3 nucleotide sequence: TGTGCCAGCAGCGTGTCCGGGACTAGCCCCTACGAGCAGTACTTC.

The rearrangement joins TRBV29-1 to TRBJ2-1; 7 bases fit TRBD1. The CDR3 is made up of 15 amino acids. V lost 3 bases and J lost 4; bases outside the gene matches: 9. CDR1 is SQVTM and CDR2 is ANQGSEA in the germline V gene. The CDR3 DNA reads as TGCAGCGTTGAGGGGTACGCGGACAGGTACAATGAGCAGTTCTTC. It is translated as CSVEGYADRYNEQFF.

This clonotype was recorded a few times. This chain's CDR3 is CASQEDRGMGGYTF. For the CDR3, the DNA is TGTGCCAGCCAGGAGGATCGGGGGATGGGTGGCTACACCTTC. The rearrangement uses TRBV6-5 and TRBJ1-2; D is possibly TRBD1 (5 bases). This CDR3 region has 14 residues. V lost 8 bases to trimming and J lost 7 bases, with 20 bases between them. CDR1 and CDR2 from the germline V gene are MNHEY and SVGAGI.

This chain links TRBV20-1 with TRBJ2-7; D is unclear. Germline V gene lookup returns CDR1 DFQATT and CDR2 SNEGSKA (reference sequence). Trimming removed 6 bases at V and 3 bases at J, with 15 bases between. This CDR3 spans 13 amino acids. The CDR3 spells CSATYTSDYEQYF. The CDR3 DNA follows: TGCAGTGCGACTTATACAAGCGACTACGAGCAGTACTTC.

CDR3 sequence: CASISLANGELFF. The CDR3 region has the DNA TGTGCCAGTATTAGTCTAGCGAACGGGGAGCTGTTTTTT. The chain combines TRBV19 with TRBJ2-2, with D possibly matching TRBD2 (6 bases). Germline CDR1 LNHDA, CDR2 SQIVND (reference sequence). With 7 bases removed from V and 7 bases from J, the gap between germline ends came to 13 bases. CDR3 length: 13 amino acids.

The chain is built from TRBV7-9 and TRBJ2-1; D not certain. CDR1 and CDR2 from the germline V gene are SEHNR and FQNEAQ (reference sequence). Trimming removed 5 bases at V and 5 bases at J, with 10 bases between. The CDR3 extends over 13 amino acids. The CDR3 DNA follows: TGTGCCAGCAGCCTAGGATCGAACAATGAGCAGTTCTTC. Its protein is CASSLGSNNEQFF.

This clonotype was recorded once. The chain joins TRBV2 to TRBJ2-7; D unclear. V lost 0 bases, J lost 5 bases, and 14 bases lay in between. Germline V gives CDR1 SNHLY, CDR2 FYNNEI. This CDR3 contains 15 residues. CDR3 region: CASSEAIVRSDEQYF. DNA of the CDR3: TGTGCCAGCAGTGAAGCGATAGTCAGATCAGACGAGCAGTACTTC.

The chain employs TRBV15 and TRBJ2-7, with D unresolved. The V end lost 1 base, the J end lost 5 bases, and 15 bases lay between the germline ends. The CDR3 covers 15 residues. Germline-derived CDR1 and CDR2 are LNHNV and YYDKDF (reference sequence). CDR3 loop: CATSRVGSSFDEQYF. The DNA for the CDR3 is TGTGCCACCAGCAGAGTGGGCAGTAGTTTCGACGAGCAGTACTTC. Full variable domain (outside the CDR3, taken from reference TRBV15 and TRBJ2-7): DAMVIQNPRYQVTQFGKPVTLSCSQTLNHNVMYWYQQKSSQAPKLLFHYYDKDFNNEADTPDNFQSRRPNTSFCFLDIRSPGLGDTAMYLCATSRVGSSFDEQYFGPGTRLTVT.

This clonotype was detected many times. The chain employs TRBV7-8 and TRBJ2-7; D gene ambiguous. Between the trimmed V and J ends, which lost 2 bases and 0 bases, there was a span of 8 bases. Germline V gene sequence: CDR1 SGHVS, CDR2 FQNEAQ. This CDR3 has 14 residues. In DNA form, the CDR3 reads TGTGCCAGCAGCTTAAGTTCTAGCTCCTACGAGCAGTACTTC. As protein: CASSLSSSSYEQYF.